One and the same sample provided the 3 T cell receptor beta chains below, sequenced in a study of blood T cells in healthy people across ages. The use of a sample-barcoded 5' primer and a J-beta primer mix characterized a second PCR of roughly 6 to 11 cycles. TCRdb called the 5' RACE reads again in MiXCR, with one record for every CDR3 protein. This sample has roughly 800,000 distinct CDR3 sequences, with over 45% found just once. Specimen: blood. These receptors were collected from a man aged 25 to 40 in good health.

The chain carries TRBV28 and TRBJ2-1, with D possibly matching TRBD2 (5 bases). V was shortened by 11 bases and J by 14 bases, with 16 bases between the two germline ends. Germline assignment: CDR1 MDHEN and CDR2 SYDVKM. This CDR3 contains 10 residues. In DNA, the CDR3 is TGTGCCCGCCGAGGACTGAGGGAGTTCTTC. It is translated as CARRGLREFF.

CDR3 in DNA: TGCAGTGTCCAAGGGTTCAATGAGCAGTTCTTC. The encoded protein is CSVQGFNEQFF. This chain joins TRBV20-1 and TRBJ2-1; no reliable D call. The V end lost 7 bases, the J end lost 6 bases, and 10 bases lay between the germline ends. CDR3 size: 11 residues. Germline CDR1 and CDR2: DFQATT and SNEGSKA (reference sequence).

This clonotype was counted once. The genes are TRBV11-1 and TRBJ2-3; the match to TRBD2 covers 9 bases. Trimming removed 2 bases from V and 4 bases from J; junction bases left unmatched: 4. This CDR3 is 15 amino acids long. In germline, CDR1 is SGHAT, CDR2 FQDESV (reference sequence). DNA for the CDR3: TGTGCCAGCAGCTTACGCTCTAGCGGGGCAGATACGCAGTATTTT. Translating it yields CASSLRSSGADTQYF.